This is a list of T cell receptor beta chains from one sample in a study of identical twins. TCRdb processed the 5' RACE reads anew with MiXCR; each CDR3 protein has one entry. The sample holds 150,000 or so distinct CDR3 sequences; under 4.5% are singletons and the top ten take 7.5% to 8.5%. Sequences were obtained from memory T cells sorted from blood. The receptors were gathered from a man aged 18 to 35 in good health. Both conserved end residues are trimmed from each CDR3. Each record gives: V gene, D gene, CDR3 length, J gene, CDR3 protein. D genes are given only for firm matches.

v_call: TRBV2; d_call: -; cdr3_length: 14; j_call: TRBJ1-4; cdr3_aa: ASSEGWRNAGEKLF
v_call: TRBV4-3; d_call: -; cdr3_length: 12; j_call: TRBJ2-1; cdr3_aa: ASSQDKSVYEQF
v_call: TRBV20-1; d_call: -; cdr3_length: 13; j_call: TRBJ2-7; cdr3_aa: SAPSPGNGPYEQY
v_call: TRBV7-8; d_call: -; cdr3_length: 11; j_call: TRBJ2-1; cdr3_aa: ASSFGGGDEQF
v_call: TRBV5-1; d_call: -; cdr3_length: 13; j_call: TRBJ2-5; cdr3_aa: ASSLIGLPQETQY
v_call: TRBV12-3/TRBV12-4; d_call: -; cdr3_length: 10; j_call: TRBJ2-7; cdr3_aa: ASSLVRYEQY
v_call: TRBV7-9; d_call: TRBD1; cdr3_length: 14; j_call: TRBJ1-5; cdr3_aa: ASSLAGTVSNQPQH
v_call: TRBV10-2; d_call: -; cdr3_length: 9; j_call: TRBJ1-1; cdr3_aa: ASSLNTEAF
v_call: TRBV29-1; d_call: -; cdr3_length: 10; j_call: TRBJ1-2; cdr3_aa: SVWFANYGYT
v_call: TRBV7-9; d_call: TRBD2; cdr3_length: 13; j_call: TRBJ2-1; cdr3_aa: ASSVLAGSYNEQF
v_call: TRBV11-1; d_call: -; cdr3_length: 12; j_call: TRBJ2-3; cdr3_aa: ASSPPVVRDTQY
v_call: TRBV27; d_call: -; cdr3_length: 13; j_call: TRBJ1-5; cdr3_aa: ASSSQGRVNQPQH
v_call: TRBV11-2; d_call: TRBD1; cdr3_length: 13; j_call: TRBJ2-1; cdr3_aa: ASSTRQGRINEQF
v_call: TRBV6-1; d_call: TRBD1; cdr3_length: 13; j_call: TRBJ2-7; cdr3_aa: ASSGPGTAYYEQY
v_call: TRBV7-2; d_call: -; cdr3_length: 10; j_call: TRBJ2-2; cdr3_aa: ASVAVYGELF
v_call: TRBV5-5; d_call: -; cdr3_length: 13; j_call: TRBJ1-4; cdr3_aa: ASSRAGDQVEKLF
v_call: TRBV12-3/TRBV12-4; d_call: -; cdr3_length: 13; j_call: TRBJ2-1; cdr3_aa: ASSLTGAYHNEQF
v_call: TRBV5-1; d_call: -; cdr3_length: 12; j_call: TRBJ2-3; cdr3_aa: ASSLVTSTDTQY
v_call: TRBV6-2/TRBV6-3; d_call: TRBD1; cdr3_length: 16; j_call: TRBJ2-7; cdr3_aa: ASSYMEGSGKQGYEQY
v_call: TRBV12-3/TRBV12-4; d_call: -; cdr3_length: 12; j_call: TRBJ1-2; cdr3_aa: ASSSDGFHYGYT
v_call: TRBV14; d_call: -; cdr3_length: 10; j_call: TRBJ2-1; cdr3_aa: ASSLQQGTQF
v_call: TRBV7-2; d_call: TRBD1; cdr3_length: 13; j_call: TRBJ1-1; cdr3_aa: ASSPAGQLNTEAF
v_call: TRBV11-2; d_call: -; cdr3_length: 14; j_call: TRBJ2-3; cdr3_aa: ASSEAAVGAQDTQY
v_call: TRBV20-1; d_call: -; cdr3_length: 10; j_call: TRBJ2-5; cdr3_aa: SARDVTETQY
v_call: TRBV30; d_call: -; cdr3_length: 9; j_call: TRBJ1-2; cdr3_aa: AWTLGEGYT
v_call: TRBV12-3/TRBV12-4; d_call: TRBD2; cdr3_length: 15; j_call: TRBJ2-3; cdr3_aa: ASSKWTSGVSTDTQY
v_call: TRBV18; d_call: -; cdr3_length: 13; j_call: TRBJ2-7; cdr3_aa: ASAGGRGTPGEQY
v_call: TRBV7-2; d_call: -; cdr3_length: 12; j_call: TRBJ1-5; cdr3_aa: ASSLDSGNQPQH
v_call: TRBV12-3/TRBV12-4; d_call: -; cdr3_length: 10; j_call: TRBJ2-5; cdr3_aa: ASTWGWETQY
v_call: TRBV18; d_call: TRBD2; cdr3_length: 16; j_call: TRBJ2-1; cdr3_aa: ASSPRGGASSSYNEQF
v_call: TRBV28; d_call: -; cdr3_length: 9; j_call: TRBJ2-7; cdr3_aa: ASSRGHEKY
v_call: TRBV5-1; d_call: -; cdr3_length: 12; j_call: TRBJ2-1; cdr3_aa: ASSLAGVYNEQF
v_call: TRBV7-3; d_call: -; cdr3_length: 10; j_call: TRBJ2-1; cdr3_aa: ASSLIVNEQF
v_call: TRBV29-1; d_call: -; cdr3_length: 11; j_call: TRBJ2-5; cdr3_aa: SVDRAGQETQY
v_call: TRBV20-1; d_call: -; cdr3_length: 11; j_call: TRBJ2-7; cdr3_aa: SARGGSQGEQY
v_call: TRBV4-3; d_call: -; cdr3_length: 13; j_call: TRBJ1-3; cdr3_aa: ASSQEVGSGNTIY
v_call: TRBV5-1; d_call: -; cdr3_length: 13; j_call: TRBJ1-4; cdr3_aa: ASSPYRAFNEKLF
v_call: TRBV3-1; d_call: -; cdr3_length: 13; j_call: TRBJ2-3; cdr3_aa: ASSHFGSGLDTQY
v_call: TRBV15; d_call: TRBD1; cdr3_length: 15; j_call: TRBJ1-6; cdr3_aa: ATSRHRAGTGGSPLH
v_call: TRBV24-1; d_call: -; cdr3_length: 14; j_call: TRBJ2-1; cdr3_aa: ATSDFDGSLGNEQF